The 7 T cell receptor beta chains reported below all come from one sample, sequenced in a study of Ad26.COV2.S vaccination and SARS-CoV-2 variants. TCRdb keeps only in-frame clones here, not all; method: immunoSEQ multiplex PCR. The sample includes some 640,000 clones, 89% of them seen just once. Treatment defined: some 20 received Ad26.COV2.S at low or high dose, single or two shots; about 5 received placebo; per-sample allocation not given. Collection of samples fell on day 63 after the first vaccine or placebo injection. The sequences come from peripheral blood, collected in a trial of Ad26.COV2.S vaccine versus placebo. Every receptor here comes from a person aged 18 to 59 who received the Ad26.COV2.S COVID-19 vaccine or a placebo.

V and J are TRBV19 and TRBJ2-1; 12 bases are shared with TRBD2. The CDR3 is 15 amino acids. V lost 6 bases, J lost 4 bases, and 4 bases stayed unmatched. Germline CDR1 is LNHDA and CDR2 is SQIVND (reference sequence). CDR3 sequence: CASSSTSGGYNEQFF. The CDR3 DNA reads as TGTGCCAGTAGCAGCACTAGCGGGGGGTACAATGAGCAGTTCTTC.

The chain recombines TRBV3-1 (or the pseudogene TRBV3-2) with TRBJ2-5; D is ambiguous. The ends were cut back, 3 bases at V and 2 bases at J, with 7 bases in the middle. Per the germline V gene, CDR1 is LGHDT and CDR2 is YNNKEL (reference sequence). CDR3 length: 13 residues. This chain's CDR3 is CASSHYYQETQYF. The CDR3 DNA sequence: TGTGCCAGCAGCCACTACTATCAAGAGACCCAGTACTTC.

This clone was seen only a few times. The V call is TRBV19, the J call TRBJ2-7, with 12 bases aligning to TRBD1. Germline CDR1 and CDR2: LNHDA and SQIVND (reference sequence). This CDR3 region has 15 residues. Trimming at V came to 5 bases and at J to 6 bases, leaving 8 bases not matched to a gene. The CDR3 region has the DNA TGTGCCAGTAGTGCCGGGACAGGGGGCGCGTCCGAGCAGTACTTC. Its protein product is CASSAGTGGASEQYF.

Only one count was recorded for this clone. The rearrangement joins TRBV2 to TRBJ1-4; TRBD1 is a possible D gene (5 bases). Trimming cost V 6 bases and J 0 bases, with 11 bases left between them. CDR1 and CDR2 (germline): SNHLY, FYNNEI. The CDR3 length is 15 residues. CDR3 bases: TGTGCCAGCAGCTGGGGCGGAACAACTAATGAAAAACTGTTTTTT. It codes for CASSWGGTTNEKLFF.

The table lists this clone with a few counts. The chain uses TRBV30 and TRBJ2-1; weak D call: TRBD2 (6 bases). The V end was cut by 3 bases, the J end by 7 bases, with 16 bases between. In germline, CDR1 is GTSNPN, CDR2 SVGIG (reference sequence). This CDR3 region has 14 residues. Written as DNA, the CDR3 is TGTGCCTGGAGAAAGCGGGCTCTCTGGAATGAGCAGTTCTTC. This sequence encodes CAWRKRALWNEQFF.

The CDR3, as DNA: TGTGCCAGCAGTGAATATGAAGGAGTGGTTAGGGAGACCCAGTACTTC. It translates to CASSEYEGVVRETQYF. V is TRBV25-1 and J is TRBJ2-5, with D unresolved. With 0 bases removed from V and 5 bases from J, the gap between germline ends came to 16 bases. The CDR3 extends over 16 amino acids. Per germline, CDR1 MGHDK and CDR2 SYGVNS.

V and J are TRBV9 and TRBJ2-7; 11 nucleotides align to TRBD2. V lost 3 bases to trimming and J lost 3 bases; unmatched junction nucleotides: 2. CDR3 length equals 14 residues. Germline assignment: CDR1 SGDLS and CDR2 YYNGEE. DNA for the CDR3: TGTGCCAGCAGCGGAGGGACTAGCGGCTACGAGCAGTACTTC. It codes for CASSGGTSGYEQYF.